The 28 T cell receptor beta chains below were found in one sample sequenced in a study of CD8+CD57+ T cells in acquired aplastic anemia. The TCR beta profiling, which covered VDJ combination and CDR3 sequence, was carried out using genomic DNA as the template. MiXCR, run by TCRdb on the reads, gives a single entry per CDR3 protein. The table records a few hundred thousand distinct CDR3 sequences, under 50% of them present only once. Previously, flow cytometry had revealed CD8+CD57+ cell expansion in the patients chosen for sequencing. Sequencing was done on a sample of sorted CD4+, CD8+, or CD8+CD57+ T cells (not recorded which) from PBMCs. These receptors were collected from a human donor with aplastic anemia.

The chain employs TRBV7-3 and TRBJ2-2, with 7 bases that match TRBD2. V dropped 4 bases and J dropped 7; count of bases not matched to a gene: 3. In germline, CDR1 is SGHTA, CDR2 FQGTGA. The CDR3 has 13 amino acids. The CDR3 protein is CASSSRTSGELFF. The CDR3 DNA follows: TGTGCCAGCAGCTCCAGGACTAGCGGGGAGCTGTTTTTT.

Regarding this clonotype: The junction departs from the called germline gene at one end, perhaps through a read error. The rearrangement links TRBV2 to TRBJ1-1, with D possibly matching TRBD1 (6 bases). CDR1 and CDR2 (germline): SNHLY, FYNNEI. The CDR3 is 13 amino acids. The DNA for the CDR3 is TGTACCAGCAAGTTAGAAGGGGGCACTGAAGCTTTCTTT. Translation gives CTSKLEGGTEAFF.

The chain employs TRBV2 and TRBJ1-4, with 8 bases matching TRBD1. Germline trimming cut 6 bases from V and 7 bases from J; bases unmatched to any gene: 16. This CDR3 is 17 amino acids long. Germline V lookup: CDR1 SNHLY, CDR2 FYNNEI. The CDR3 reads CASSLFIAGRGREKLFF. The CDR3 nucleotides are TGTGCCAGCAGCTTATTCATCGCGGGCAGGGGGCGTGAAAAACTGTTTTTT.

V usage is TRBV10-3 and J usage is TRBJ1-4, with TRBD1 matching over 8 bases. Germline lookup yields CDR1 ENHRY and CDR2 SYGVKD. V shed 10 bases and J 8 bases; nucleotides not matched to a gene: 21. The CDR3 loop spans 17 amino acids. The CDR3 sequence is CATTAGTGLLGGEKLFF. In nucleotides, the CDR3 is TGTGCCACCACCGCCGGGACAGGCTTGCTTGGGGGAGAAAAACTGTTTTTT.

The genes are TRBV19 and TRBJ2-5; 7 positions agree with TRBD1. The CDR3 consists of 13 residues. V dropped 5 bases and J dropped 3; count of bases not matched to a gene: 3. The germline V gene has CDR1 LNHDA and CDR2 SQIVND (reference sequence). The CDR3 coding sequence is TGTGCCAGTAGTTCCGGACAGGAAGAGACCCAGTACTTC. Translation gives CASSSGQEETQYF.

This clonotype has just a few counts. The rearrangement joins TRBV18 to TRBJ2-5; D gene uncertain. This CDR3 is 12 amino acids long. Trimming removed 3 bases at V and 2 bases at J, with 4 bases between. Germline V lookup: CDR1 KGHSH, CDR2 LQKENI. CDR3 protein: CASSPIQETQYF. The CDR3 DNA reads TGTGCCAGCTCACCCATTCAAGAGACCCAGTACTTC.

The rearrangement uses TRBV29-1 and TRBJ2-7; 8 bases align to TRBD2. Trimming at V came to 4 bases and at J to 6 bases, leaving 5 bases not matched to a gene. The length of the CDR3 is 12 residues. Looked up from germline, CDR1 is SQVTM and CDR2 is ANQGSEA. CDR3 bases: TGCAGCGTTGTCGGGGGGGGGGTCGAGCAGTACTTC. Protein sequence: CSVVGGGVEQYF.

Remarks on this clonotype: One end of the junction fails to match germline, which may point to a read error. The J gene is TRBJ1-1, the V gene TRBV10-3; no clear D gene. Germline lookup yields CDR1 ENHRY and CDR2 SYGVKD. This CDR3 spans 15 amino acids. The CDR3 nucleotides read TGTGCCGTCAGTGTCCATGACTCCATGAACACTGAAGCTTTCTTC. Its protein product is CAVSVHDSMNTEAFF.

This clonotype was recorded at least ten times. This chain connects TRBV5-8 to TRBJ1-1; D gene unclear. Trimming shortened V by 0 bases and J by 7 bases, and 7 bases separated the two germline ends. The V gene's germline CDR1 is SGHTS and CDR2 YDEGEE. The CDR3 covers 12 residues. CDR3 sequence (DNA): TGTGCCAGCAGCTTGGCCGGAAATGAAGCTTTCTTT. As protein: CASSLAGNEAFF.

V is TRBV12-3 or TRBV12-4 and J is TRBJ2-7; TRBD2 is a possible D gene (6 bases). The CDR3 totals 15 residues. V lost 7 bases and J 4 bases, leaving 20 bases between the germline ends. The CDR3: CASTGYVGSTYEQYF. The CDR3, as DNA: TGTGCCAGCACTGGATATGTCGGGAGTACTTACGAGCAGTACTTC.

This clonotype was picked up many times. The chain couples TRBV10-1 to TRBJ2-2; TRBD1 or TRBD2 may be the D gene (5 bases each). The CDR3 extends over 13 amino acids. From germline, CDR1 is WNHNN and CDR2 SYGVQD (reference sequence). The V and J ends lost 4 bases and 8 bases respectively, with 11 bases between them. The CDR3 sequence is CASSAGTTGELFF. DNA of the CDR3: TGCGCCAGCAGTGCCGGGACGACTGGGGAGCTGTTTTTT.

This clonotype was seen repeatedly, ten times or more. The rearrangement joins TRBV19 to TRBJ2-7, with 7 positions matching TRBD2. Germline V CDR1 and CDR2: LNHDA, SQIVND (reference sequence). The CDR3 loop spans 15 amino acids. The ends lost 5 bases at V and 0 bases at J; junction bases unmatched: 7. The CDR3 sequence: CASSPGRGRSYEQYF. The CDR3 nucleotides are TGTGCCAGTAGTCCGGGGAGGGGTCGCTCCTACGAGCAGTACTTC.

CDR3 DNA: TGTGCCACCAGTAGCCGGACAGGGTCTAGCGGCTACACCTTC. This gives the protein CATSSRTGSSGYTF. The V and J genes are TRBV24-1 and TRBJ1-2; 8 nucleotides align to TRBD1. Germline CDR1 and CDR2: KGHDR and SFDVKD. The length of the CDR3 is 14 residues. V was clipped by 6 bases and J by 8 bases; unmatched bases: 10.

This clonotype was detected many times. This sequence joins TRBV19 and TRBJ2-2; D gene unclear. From germline, CDR1 is LNHDA and CDR2 SQIVND (reference sequence). The CDR3 has 13 residues. V was shortened by 7 bases and J by 1 base, with 7 bases between the two germline ends. The DNA of the CDR3 is TGTGCCAGTACCTGGGGGAACACCGGGGAGCTGTTTTTT. Protein: CASTWGNTGELFF.

This clonotype was seen only a few times. The chain uses TRBV3-1 and TRBJ1-6, with TRBD1 as a possible D gene (6 bases). Looked up from germline, CDR1 is LGHDT and CDR2 is YNNKEL (reference sequence). This CDR3 spans 16 amino acids. The V end was cut by 0 bases, the J end by 6 bases, with 12 bases between. CDR3: CASSQDSGTINSPLHF. The CDR3 region has the DNA TGTGCCAGCAGCCAAGATTCCGGGACAATTAATTCACCCCTCCACTTT.

This clonotype appeared once. The chain links TRBV7-9 to TRBJ1-3; D not resolved. V lost 1 base to trimming and J lost 1 base, with 11 bases between them. This CDR3 is built from 16 residues. Germline assignment: CDR1 SEHNR and CDR2 FQNEAQ (reference sequence). The DNA for the CDR3 is TGTGCCAGCAGCTTAGTGGGGATCGAATCTGGAAACACCATATATTTT. Amino acids: CASSLVGIESGNTIYF.

A few counts support this clonotype. The CDR3 is CASRLLNAEQYV. DNA of the CDR3: TGTGCCAGTAGACTACTAAACGCGGAGCAGTACGTC. The V call is TRBV19, the J call TRBJ2-7; D unclear. With 6 bases removed from V and 7 bases from J, the gap between germline ends came to 13 bases. Per the germline V gene, CDR1 is LNHDA and CDR2 is SQIVND (reference sequence). CDR3 length equals 12 residues.

This clonotype has a single count. This rearrangement joins TRBV3-1 to TRBJ2-7, with D possibly TRBD2 on 6 matching bases. The CDR3 length is 13 residues. Looked up from germline, CDR1 is LGHDT and CDR2 is YNNKEL (reference sequence). Trimming took 1 base from V and 6 from J, leaving 10 bases between them. CDR3 nucleotide sequence: TGTGCCAGCAGCCAAGGAGACGGGGGCGAGCAGTACTTC. Residues: CASSQGDGGEQYF.

The rearrangement joins TRBV2 to TRBJ2-7; D is unresolved. V was cut by 3 bases and J by 2 bases, with 11 bases left in between. Per the germline V gene, CDR1 is SNHLY and CDR2 is FYNNEI. There are 14 residues in the CDR3. CDR3 DNA sequence: TGTGCCAGCAGTGAGCGGTTTGGCGCCTACGAGCAGTACTTC. This gives the protein CASSERFGAYEQYF.

This clonotype was detected only once. A much larger clone differs from this one at a single base, so this may be a read error. The chain is built from TRBV20-1 and TRBJ1-5; 7 positions agree with TRBD1. CDR1 and CDR2 (germline): DFQATT, SNEGSKA (reference sequence). This CDR3 is 14 amino acids long. CDR3 sequence reads: CSATRQGSNQPLHF. As DNA, the CDR3 is TGCAGTGCTACCAGACAGGGAAGCAATCAGCCCCTGCATTTT.

The chain couples TRBV20-1 to TRBJ1-6, with a tentative D call TRBD1 (5 bases). Trimming removed 5 bases at V and 6 bases at J, with 11 bases between. The CDR3 is made up of 13 amino acids. Germline CDR1 and CDR2: DFQATT and SNEGSKA (reference sequence). CDR3 coding DNA: TGCAGTGCTGCGCGGGACCGTAATTCACCCCTCCACTTT. Translated: CSAARDRNSPLHF.

This clonotype has only a few counts. The V and J genes are TRBV7-9 and TRBJ2-5; maybe TRBD2 (5 bases). Trimming shortened V by 5 bases and J by 5 bases, and 18 bases separated the two germline ends. The CDR3 contains 15 residues. From germline, CDR1 is SEHNR and CDR2 FQNEAQ (reference sequence). The CDR3 nucleotides read TGTGCCAGCAGCACCCGGGGTGGACGTTGGGAGACCCAGTACTTC. It translates to CASSTRGGRWETQYF.

This chain connects TRBV20-1 to TRBJ1-4; 11 bases agree with TRBD1. The CDR3 has 15 amino acids. CDR1 and CDR2 from the germline V gene are DFQATT and SNEGSKA (reference sequence). After removal of 2 bases from V and 8 bases from J, the junction contained 7 bases not matched to a gene. The CDR3 nucleotides are TGCAGTGCTAGAAACCCGGGACAGGGGGAAGAAAAACTGTTTTTT. As protein: CSARNPGQGEEKLFF.

This clonotype was seen at least ten times. V and J are TRBV10-3 and TRBJ2-1; TRBD1 matches 9 bases. Trimming cost V 6 bases and J 5 bases; bases outside gene matches: 11. Per the germline V gene, CDR1 is ENHRY and CDR2 is SYGVKD. The CDR3 is 16 residues long. The CDR3, as DNA: TGTGCCATCAGGACGGACAGGGGACAAAACGACAATGAGCAGTTCTTC. It yields the protein CAIRTDRGQNDNEQFF.

The V call is TRBV7-2, the J call TRBJ1-1; D remains unclear. Germline V gene data show CDR1 as SGHTA and CDR2 as FQGNSA. The V end was cut by 3 bases, the J end by 4 bases, with 12 bases between. This CDR3 region has 14 residues. The CDR3 DNA is TGTGCCAGCAGCTTTCGGGGAGATAGCACTGAAGCTTTCTTT. Translating it yields CASSFRGDSTEAFF.

The chain joins TRBV19 to TRBJ2-5, with a possible D match to TRBD2 (6 bases). The V end lost 9 bases, the J end lost 2 bases, and 28 bases lay between the germline ends. The CDR3 is 18 residues long. Per the germline V gene, CDR1 is LNHDA and CDR2 is SQIVND (reference sequence). The CDR3 is CASSLEWRGRAEQETQYF. The DNA for the CDR3 is TGTGCCAGCAGCTTAGAATGGAGGGGACGGGCAGAACAAGAGACCCAGTACTTC.

The J gene is TRBJ1-2, the V gene TRBV9; 8 nucleotides align to TRBD1. This CDR3 region has 14 residues. Germline CDR1 reads SGDLS; CDR2 reads YYNGEE. Trimming at V came to 5 bases and at J to 3 bases, leaving 6 bases not matched to a gene. As DNA, the CDR3 is TGTGCCAGCAGGGCCGTGGACAGGGACTATGGCTACACCTTC. As protein: CASRAVDRDYGYTF.

There are a few counts of this clonotype. V gene TRBV2 combines with J gene TRBJ1-2, with 11 bases identical to TRBD1. The CDR3 is made up of 12 amino acids. Trimming cost V 6 bases and J 8 bases; bases outside gene matches: 2. Germline CDR1 reads SNHLY; CDR2 reads FYNNEI. This CDR3 reads CASRDRGRGYTF. CDR3 DNA: TGTGCCAGCAGGGACAGGGGGCGAGGCTACACCTTC.